This T cell receptor (beta chain) came from a study of regulatory T cells in long-lasting Graves disease. Arm-PCR with iRepertoire HTBI primers amplified the CDR3 regions for these TCR beta libraries. Original data processing: Detected in the samples were around 62 TRBV and more than 11 TRBJ segments. TCRdb used MiXCR to reprocess the multiplex PCR reads, holding one entry per CDR3 protein. TCRdb's processing, not the authors', yielded these V and J calls. The table records under 800,000 distinct CDR3 sequences, 16% of them present only once. Note on this clonotype: Its specificity is unknown.

The CDR3 is 15 amino acids. Germline values: CDR1 SGHVS, CDR2 FQNEAQ. V lost 9 bases to trimming and J lost 1 base, with 16 bases between them. This sample's time point: newly diagnosed GD, antithyroid drugs for less than 3 months. RNA from PBMCs was the source of the TCR library. Overall study findings and caveats: Persistent disease was characterized by preferential usage of TRBV28, TRBJ1-2 and TRBJ2-5.

This same sample was also part of a study on T cells in Graves' hyperthyroidism and ophthalmopathy. That source notes: The TCR CDR3 first-round RT-PCR relied on the HTBI primer set. The model foresaw ophthalmopathy a median around seven months prior to onset.

The J gene is TRBJ2-1, the V gene TRBV7-8; D is ambiguous. This clonotype originated in a woman in her twenties or thirties with Graves disease. The sequencing used peripheral blood mononuclear cells (PBMCs), collected at new diagnosis, from a patient treated with antithyroid drugs. The CDR3 protein is CASRPRSWSYNEQFF. The CDR3 DNA sequence: TGTGCCAGTCGGCCACGGAGTTGGTCCTACAATGAGCAGTTCTTC.